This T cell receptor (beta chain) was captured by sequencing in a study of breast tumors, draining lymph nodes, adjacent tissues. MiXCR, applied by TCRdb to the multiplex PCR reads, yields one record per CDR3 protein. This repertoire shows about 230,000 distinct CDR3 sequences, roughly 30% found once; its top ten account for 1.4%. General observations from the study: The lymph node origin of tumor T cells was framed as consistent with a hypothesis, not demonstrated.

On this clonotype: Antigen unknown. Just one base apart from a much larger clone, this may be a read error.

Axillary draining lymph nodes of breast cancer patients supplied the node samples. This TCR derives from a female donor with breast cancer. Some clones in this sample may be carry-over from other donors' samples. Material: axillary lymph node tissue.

CDR3 sequence: CASSVEGSYGGEPFF. CDR3 bases: TGTGCCAGCAGCGTAGAAGGCTCGTACGGCGGGGAGCCGTTTTTT. V usage is TRBV9 and J usage is TRBJ2-2; D possibly corresponds to TRBD2 (6 bases). The CDR3 has 15 residues. The germline CDR1 and CDR2 sequences are SGDLS and YYNGEE.